These 5 T cell receptor beta chains were sequenced from one sample in a study of cytomegalovirus exposure and HLA in healthy donors. 60 Vbeta and 13 Jbeta primers were used in PCR. The repertoire was sequenced with immunoSEQ multiplex PCR; TCRdb's copy has only in-frame clones and lacks some. Among some 100,000 clones, roughly 70% were seen once, and the ten largest hold 11%. The sequencing sample was made of PBMCs. Receptor source: a woman between 45 and 65 years old in good health and CMV-seropositive.

The chain couples TRBV21-1 to TRBJ2-1; TRBD2 was called by the table and not checked on the DNA. TRBV21-1 is listed as a pseudogene. This CDR3 is 21 amino acids long. The CDR3, as DNA: TGTGCCAGCAGCAAAGAAGTCTGGCCTAGCGGGGGGCTTAGCTCCTACAATGAGCAGTTCTTC. Encoded protein: CASSKEVWPSGGLSSYNEQFF.

This rearrangement joins TRBV18 to TRBJ2-5; D is possibly TRBD2 (6 bases). The CDR3 consists of 13 residues. Looked up from germline, CDR1 is KGHSH and CDR2 is LQKENI. V gave up 6 bases and J gave up 5 bases, with 13 bases separating them. CDR3 sequence (DNA): TGTGCCAGCTCCGGGAGCGGAGCTGAGACCCAGTACTTC. This encodes CASSGSGAETQYF.

The V gene is TRBV11-2, the J gene TRBJ2-1, with D possibly matching TRBD1 (6 bases). V was cut by 1 base and J by 11 bases, with 12 bases left in between. The CDR3 has 13 amino acids. Germline V gene data show CDR1 as SGHAT and CDR2 as FQNNGV. CDR3 loop: CASSLVRTEKQFF. The CDR3 DNA sequence: TGTGCCAGCAGCTTAGTAAGGACAGAGAAGCAGTTCTTC.

The rearrangement joins TRBV6-4 to TRBJ2-3, with 7 nucleotides matching TRBD2. V was pared by 3 bases and J by 1 base, with 7 bases of the junction left unmatched. CDR1 is MRHNA, CDR2 SNTAGT, per germline. This CDR3 is built from 16 residues. CDR3: CASSDLGGFGTDTQYF. CDR3 nucleotides: TGTGCCAGCAGTGATCTCGGGGGGTTTGGCACAGATACGCAGTATTTT.

This rearrangement joins TRBV19 to TRBJ2-2, with TRBD2 identical over 7 bases. Germline loops: CDR1 LNHDA, CDR2 SQIVND (reference sequence). V shed 5 bases, J shed 0 bases, and the junction held 9 bases outside the gene matches. The CDR3 extends over 17 amino acids. This CDR3 reads CASSSLGLAANTGELFF. CDR3 DNA: TGTGCCAGTAGTTCCTTGGGTCTAGCGGCGAACACCGGGGAGCTGTTTTTT.